The rows below give T cell receptor beta chains drawn from one sample of a study of blood T cells in healthy people across ages. MiXCR, applied by TCRdb to the 5' RACE reads, yields one record per CDR3 protein. The repertoire includes approximately 600,000 distinct CDR3 sequences, 45% to 65% of them detected once, and approximately 40% sits in the top ten. The source material was blood. The receptor set was obtained from a man in his 60s in good health. The CDR3 runs from the conserved cysteine through the conserved F or W. D genes are given only for firm matches. Size tells how often a clone was seen (once, few, many) or the class of an expanded clone, and some rows leave it out.

v_gene: TRBV20-1; j_gene: TRBJ1-1; d_gene: TRBD1; abundance: .; CDR3aa: CNAQGDTEAFF; CDR3nt: TGCAATGCACAGGGGGACACTGAAGCTTTCTTT
v_gene: TRBV20-1; j_gene: TRBJ2-5; d_gene: TRBD2; abundance: .; CDR3aa: CSGARVAGETQYF; CDR3nt: TGCAGTGGCGCGAGAGTAGCGGGGGAGACCCAGTACTTC
v_gene: TRBV7-8; j_gene: TRBJ1-1; d_gene: .; abundance: .; CDR3aa: CASSLNQGQSEAFF; CDR3nt: TGTGCCAGCAGCTTAAACCAGGGTCAGAGTGAAGCTTTCTTT
v_gene: TRBV5-4; j_gene: TRBJ2-6; d_gene: .; abundance: .; CDR3aa: CASSTRTVGANVLTF; CDR3nt: TGTGCCAGCAGCACCCGGACAGTTGGGGCCAACGTCCTGACTTTC
v_gene: TRBV7-2; j_gene: TRBJ2-5; d_gene: TRBD2; abundance: few; CDR3aa: CASSPTSGGAPYF; CDR3nt: TGTGCCAGCAGCCCGACTAGCGGGGGGGCCCCGTACTTC
v_gene: TRBV29-1; j_gene: TRBJ2-1; d_gene: .; abundance: few; CDR3aa: CSVVVFDDEQFF; CDR3nt: TGCAGCGTTGTTGTCTTTGACGATGAGCAGTTCTTC
v_gene: TRBV5-5; j_gene: TRBJ2-7; d_gene: .; abundance: .; CDR3aa: CASTVLDGSSYEQYF; CDR3nt: TGTGCCAGCACAGTTCTGGACGGGAGCTCCTACGAGCAGTACTTC
v_gene: TRBV11-2; j_gene: TRBJ2-4; d_gene: TRBD2; abundance: .; CDR3aa: CASSLRASGGLGDKNIQYF; CDR3nt: TGTGCCAGCAGCTTAAGGGCTAGCGGGGGCCTCGGAGACAAAAACATTCAGTACTTC
v_gene: TRBV29-1; j_gene: TRBJ2-7; d_gene: .; abundance: few; CDR3aa: CSVGAGGGYEQYF; CDR3nt: TGCAGCGTTGGGGCAGGGGGGGGCTACGAGCAGTACTTC
v_gene: TRBV10-3; j_gene: TRBJ2-1; d_gene: .; abundance: .; CDR3aa: CAISELLGASYNEQFF; CDR3nt: TGTGCCATCAGTGAGCTATTGGGGGCCTCCTACAATGAGCAGTTCTTC
v_gene: TRBV11-2; j_gene: TRBJ2-5; d_gene: TRBD1; abundance: .; CDR3aa: CASSLGGRTGGQETQYF; CDR3nt: TGTGCCAGCAGCTTAGGGGGGCGGACAGGGGGGCAAGAGACCCAGTACTTC
v_gene: TRBV20-1; j_gene: TRBJ2-1; d_gene: TRBD2; abundance: .; CDR3aa: CSRTGGGSNEQFF; CDR3nt: TGCAGTCGCACGGGAGGCGGGAGCAATGAGCAGTTCTTC
v_gene: TRBV20-1; j_gene: TRBJ2-1; d_gene: .; abundance: .; CDR3aa: CSTVRDLGDEQFF; CDR3nt: TGCAGTACAGTCAGGGATCTGGGGGATGAGCAGTTCTTC
v_gene: TRBV12-5; j_gene: TRBJ1-2; d_gene: TRBD1; abundance: .; CDR3aa: CASGPTGGGYTF; CDR3nt: TGTGCTAGTGGTCCCACAGGGGGTGGCTACACCTTC
v_gene: TRBV20-1; j_gene: TRBJ1-2; d_gene: .; abundance: once; CDR3aa: CSAEGQIYGYTF; CDR3nt: TGCAGTGCCGAAGGACAGATCTATGGCTACACCTTC
v_gene: TRBV7-2; j_gene: TRBJ2-3; d_gene: .; abundance: .; CDR3aa: CASSIRQVGADTQYF; CDR3nt: TGTGCCAGCAGCATACGACAGGTCGGGGCAGATACGCAGTATTTT
v_gene: TRBV15; j_gene: TRBJ2-5; d_gene: .; abundance: .; CDR3aa: CATERGSGTQYF; CDR3nt: TGTGCCACCGAACGAGGGTCGGGGACCCAGTACTTC
v_gene: TRBV12-3/TRBV12-4; j_gene: TRBJ1-2; d_gene: .; abundance: .; CDR3aa: CASTQTTGRQGDGYTF; CDR3nt: TGTGCCAGCACCCAAACGACGGGAAGGCAAGGCGATGGCTACACCTTC
v_gene: TRBV2; j_gene: TRBJ1-2; d_gene: .; abundance: few; CDR3aa: CASRDGNYGYTF; CDR3nt: TGTGCCAGTAGGGACGGCAACTATGGCTACACCTTC
v_gene: TRBV5-1; j_gene: TRBJ2-1; d_gene: .; abundance: few; CDR3aa: CASSLDFGTPYNEQFF; CDR3nt: TGCGCCAGCAGCTTGGATTTCGGGACACCTTACAATGAGCAGTTCTTC
v_gene: TRBV12-3/TRBV12-4; j_gene: TRBJ2-4; d_gene: TRBD2; abundance: few; CDR3aa: CASSLVGGTKNIQYF; CDR3nt: TGTGCCAGCAGTTTGGTGGGGGGGACCAAAAACATTCAGTACTTC
v_gene: TRBV7-9; j_gene: TRBJ2-3; d_gene: .; abundance: .; CDR3aa: CASSFGRGGDTQYF; CDR3nt: TGTGCCAGCAGCTTTGGCAGGGGAGGTGATACGCAGTATTTT
v_gene: TRBV12-3/TRBV12-4; j_gene: TRBJ2-3; d_gene: .; abundance: .; CDR3aa: CASSHADRTRPDTQYF; CDR3nt: TGTGCCAGCAGCCACGCAGACAGGACTCGCCCAGATACGCAGTATTTT
v_gene: TRBV4-3; j_gene: TRBJ1-2; d_gene: .; abundance: .; CDR3aa: CASSQDGTAANYGYTF; CDR3nt: TGCGCCAGCAGCCAAGACGGGACGGCCGCTAACTATGGCTACACCTTC
v_gene: TRBV27; j_gene: TRBJ2-5; d_gene: .; abundance: few; CDR3aa: CASRETLQETQYF; CDR3nt: TGTGCCAGCAGGGAGACCCTCCAAGAGACCCAGTACTTC
v_gene: TRBV5-1; j_gene: TRBJ2-5; d_gene: TRBD2; abundance: .; CDR3aa: CASSLGVAGAGAQYF; CDR3nt: TGCGCCAGCAGCTTGGGAGTAGCGGGGGCTGGGGCCCAGTACTTC
v_gene: TRBV5-1; j_gene: TRBJ1-1; d_gene: .; abundance: many; CDR3aa: CASSTGGPTEAFF; CDR3nt: TGCGCCAGCAGCACGGGGGGGCCCACTGAAGCTTTCTTT
v_gene: TRBV20-1; j_gene: TRBJ2-1; d_gene: .; abundance: .; CDR3aa: CSAPFGDEQFF; CDR3nt: TGCAGTGCTCCCTTCGGCGATGAGCAGTTCTTC
v_gene: TRBV12-3/TRBV12-4; j_gene: TRBJ2-7; d_gene: .; abundance: once; CDR3aa: CASRRPMASDEQYF; CDR3nt: TGTGCCAGCAGACGTCCCATGGCTTCGGACGAGCAGTACTTC
v_gene: TRBV20-1; j_gene: TRBJ1-2; d_gene: .; abundance: few; CDR3aa: CSARVSGHYGYTF; CDR3nt: TGCAGTGCTAGAGTCTCGGGCCACTATGGCTACACCTTC
v_gene: TRBV6-2/TRBV6-3; j_gene: TRBJ2-4; d_gene: TRBD2; abundance: once; CDR3aa: CASSYGGRVAKNIQYF; CDR3nt: TGTGCCAGCAGTTACGGAGGGAGGGTAGCCAAAAACATTCAGTACTTC
v_gene: TRBV5-1; j_gene: TRBJ2-1; d_gene: TRBD1; abundance: .; CDR3aa: CASSPRQGMGEQFF; CDR3nt: TGCGCCAGCAGCCCCAGACAGGGTATGGGTGAGCAGTTCTTC
v_gene: TRBV5-1; j_gene: TRBJ2-3; d_gene: .; abundance: .; CDR3aa: CASSRERASSTDTQYF; CDR3nt: TGCGCCAGCAGCCGCGAAAGGGCATCTAGCACAGATACGCAGTATTTT
v_gene: TRBV6-5; j_gene: TRBJ1-2; d_gene: .; abundance: many; CDR3aa: CASTPGHQGGYTF; CDR3nt: TGTGCCAGCACCCCGGGACATCAGGGTGGCTACACCTTC
v_gene: TRBV6-1; j_gene: TRBJ2-7; d_gene: TRBD1; abundance: .; CDR3aa: CASSEASRQGTYEQYF; CDR3nt: TGTGCCAGCAGTGAAGCGTCGAGACAGGGGACTTACGAGCAGTACTTC
v_gene: TRBV7-8; j_gene: TRBJ2-5; d_gene: TRBD1; abundance: .; CDR3aa: CASSLVSPGQRGETQYF; CDR3nt: TGTGCCAGCAGCTTAGTTAGCCCGGGACAGAGAGGGGAGACCCAGTACTTC
v_gene: TRBV27; j_gene: TRBJ2-1; d_gene: .; abundance: .; CDR3aa: CASSGHGRDGQFF; CDR3nt: TGTGCCAGCAGTGGACATGGCAGGGACGGGCAGTTCTTC
v_gene: TRBV6-5; j_gene: TRBJ1-2; d_gene: .; abundance: once; CDR3aa: CASSYGTEYGYTF; CDR3nt: TGTGCCAGCAGTTACGGGACGGAGTATGGCTACACCTTC